There are many counts of the clone carrying this TCR beta chain. Antigen unknown. The data were obtained in a study of identical twins. Each CDR3 protein gets one entry after TCRdb re-called the 5' RACE reads with MiXCR. Counted here are about 570,000 distinct CDR3 sequences, approximately 10% occurring once; the ten biggest clones make up 2.5% to 3.5%. V was shortened by 4 bases and J by 6 bases, with 6 bases between the two germline ends. The CDR3 loop spans 11 amino acids. General study results and limits: Analyses of zero insertions could, in part, be confounded by invariant MAIT and iNKT cells. Memory repertoires showed no such pattern, whereas abundant cord blood beta clonotypes carried fewer insertions.

Every donor was a healthy Caucasian. The same specimen was also included in a second study, on yellow fever vaccine responses in identical twins. From that report: Twins' vaccine T cell responses reportedly seemed partly convergent and partly personalized.

The receptor was isolated from a woman aged 18-29 years in good health. The specimen sequenced was PBMCs. V usage is TRBV12-3 or TRBV12-4 and J usage is TRBJ1-1; D is possibly TRBD1 (5 bases). The CDR3 bases are TGTGCCAGCAGTTCGGGGCCTGAAGCTTTCTTT. Its translation is CASSSGPEAFF.